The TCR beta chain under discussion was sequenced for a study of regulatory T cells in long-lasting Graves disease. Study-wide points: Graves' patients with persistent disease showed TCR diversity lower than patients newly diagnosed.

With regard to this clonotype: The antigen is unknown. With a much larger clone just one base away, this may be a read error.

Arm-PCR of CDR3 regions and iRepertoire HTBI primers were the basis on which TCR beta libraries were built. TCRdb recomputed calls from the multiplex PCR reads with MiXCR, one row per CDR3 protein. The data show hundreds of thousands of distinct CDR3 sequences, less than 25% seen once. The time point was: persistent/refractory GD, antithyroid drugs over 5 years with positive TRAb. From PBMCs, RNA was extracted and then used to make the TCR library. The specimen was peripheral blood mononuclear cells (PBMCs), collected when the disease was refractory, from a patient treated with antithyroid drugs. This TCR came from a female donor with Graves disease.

The CDR3 region has the DNA TGTGCCAGCAGCGGGGTTCGGGGGCAGTACTTC. Amino acids: CASSGVRGQYF. The chain recombines TRBV12-3 or TRBV12-4 with TRBJ2-7; a weak D match, TRBD2 (5 bases). V was clipped by 6 bases and J by 9 bases, with 12 bases between them. The length of the CDR3 is 11 residues.